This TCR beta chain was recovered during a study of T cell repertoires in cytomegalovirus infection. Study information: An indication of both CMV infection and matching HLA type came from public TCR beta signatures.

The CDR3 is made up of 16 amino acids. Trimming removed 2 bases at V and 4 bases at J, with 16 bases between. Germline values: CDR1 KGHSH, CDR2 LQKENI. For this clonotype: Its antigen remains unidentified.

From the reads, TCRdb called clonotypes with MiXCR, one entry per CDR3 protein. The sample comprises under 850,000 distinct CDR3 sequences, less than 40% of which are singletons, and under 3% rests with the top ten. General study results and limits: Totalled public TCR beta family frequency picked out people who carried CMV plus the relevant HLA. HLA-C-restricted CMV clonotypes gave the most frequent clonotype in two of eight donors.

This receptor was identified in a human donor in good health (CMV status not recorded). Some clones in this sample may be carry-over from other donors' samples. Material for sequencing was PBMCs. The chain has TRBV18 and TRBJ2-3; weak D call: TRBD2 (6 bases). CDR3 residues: CASSPFRRDSADTQYF. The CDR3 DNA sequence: TGTGCCAGCTCACCATTTAGGCGGGATAGCGCAGATACGCAGTATTTT.